The 20 T cell receptor beta chains reported below all come from one sample, sequenced in a study of spatial heterogeneity in lung cancer. The sample's time point: sample taken at primary tumor resection. Whole RNA, isolated from tumor, nontumor lung or frozen PBMC, was sequenced without prior sorting. TCRdb used MiXCR to reprocess the 5' RACE reads, holding one entry per CDR3 protein. The table includes nearly 50,000 distinct CDR3 sequences, 7.6% detected once. Sequenced here: PBMCs, sampled at surgery. The receptors come from a female donor with early-stage non-small cell lung cancer.

At least ten counts were recorded for this clonotype. The V gene is TRBV28, the J gene TRBJ2-5; D remains ambiguous. Germline V gene data show CDR1 as MDHEN and CDR2 as SYDVKM. Trimming pared 9 bases from V and 5 bases from J, leaving 10 bases between. The CDR3 sequence is 11 residues long. The CDR3, as DNA: TGTGCCAGTCAGTGGTTGGAGACCCAGTACTTC. This translates into CASQWLETQYF.

Points on this clonotype: The junction does not match germline at one end; this may be a read error. This chain joins TRBV7-7 and TRBJ2-2; 9 positions match TRBD1. Germline V gene lookup returns CDR1 SSHAT and CDR2 FNYEAQ (reference sequence). The CDR3 covers 15 residues. CDR3 DNA: TGTGCTAGCAGCTCGGACAGGGGCAACACCGGGGAGCTGTTTTTT. Residues: CASSSDRGNTGELFF. Variable domain in full (rest from reference TRBV7-7 and TRBJ2-2): GAGVSQSPRYKVTKRGQDVTLRCDPISSHATLYWYQQALGQGPEFLTYFNYEAQPDKSGLPSDRFSAERPEGSISTLTIQRTEQRDSAMYRCASSSDRGNTGELFFGEGSRLTVL.

The sample holds many counts of this clonotype. The genes are TRBV19 and TRBJ2-5; TRBD2 might be the D (5 bases). Germline assignment: CDR1 LNHDA and CDR2 SQIVND (reference sequence). V was clipped by 3 bases and J by 2 bases, with 10 bases between them. This CDR3 has 14 residues. The CDR3 region is CASSIWEQQETQYF. In nucleotides, the CDR3 is TGTGCCAGTAGTATTTGGGAGCAACAAGAGACCCAGTACTTC. Based on the CDR3 plus reference TRBV19 and TRBJ2-5, the full variable domain is DGGITQSPKYLFRKEGQNVTLSCEQNLNHDAMYWYRQDPGQGLRLIYYSQIVNDFQKGDIAEGYSVSREKKESFPLTVTSAQKNPTAFYLCASSIWEQQETQYFGPGTRLLVL.

In this sample, this clonotype turned up a few times. DNA for the CDR3: TGCGCCAGCAGCTTAACGGCCTTGAACACTGAAGCTTTCTTT. Translation: CASSLTALNTEAFF. V and J are TRBV5-1 and TRBJ1-1; no firm D call. Trimming left V 2 bases short and J 0 bases short, with 8 bases between. The CDR3 is 14 residues long. Looked up from germline, CDR1 is SGHRS and CDR2 is YFSETQ.

In its sample, this clonotype was seen many times. The chain couples TRBV7-8 to TRBJ2-7; 12 nucleotides align to TRBD2. Germline assignment: CDR1 SGHVS and CDR2 FQNEAQ. The CDR3 consists of 16 residues. J lost 2 bases, V lost 5 bases, and 7 bases had no gene match. The CDR3 reads CASSQSPSGGAYEQYF. CDR3 in DNA: TGTGCCAGCAGCCAGAGCCCTAGCGGGGGGGCCTACGAGCAGTACTTC.

This clonotype was seen many times. Here the CDR3 reads CASSSGEIRTGELFF. DNA for the CDR3: TGTGCCAGCAGTTCAGGGGAGATTCGTACCGGGGAGCTGTTTTTT. This chain connects TRBV6-5 to TRBJ2-2; a possible D gene is TRBD1 (6 bases). Trimming cost V 4 bases and J 5 bases, with 14 bases left between them. CDR3 length: 15 amino acids. Germline V gives CDR1 MNHEY, CDR2 SVGAGI.

This clonotype was counted only a few times. The rearrangement links TRBV6-2 or TRBV6-3 to TRBJ2-7, with a tentative D call TRBD2 (6 bases). The CDR3 is 13 residues long. V was clipped by 6 bases and J by 4 bases, with 13 bases between them. CDR1 MNHEY and CDR2 SVGEGT come from the germline V gene. CDR3 in DNA: TGTGCCAGCAGCCGTGGAGGGGCTTACGAGCAGTACTTC. It codes for CASSRGGAYEQYF.

This clonotype occurred many times. This chain connects TRBV7-2 to TRBJ1-5, with 8 bases fitting TRBD1. The V gene end was trimmed by 5 bases and the J gene end by 7 bases; junction bases not matched to a gene: 13. The CDR3 loop spans 16 amino acids. Germline V gene lookup returns CDR1 SGHTA and CDR2 FQGNSA. The CDR3 DNA sequence: TGTGCCAGCAGCCCGAGGACAGGGCAAGGAGAGCAGCCCCAGCATTTT. Translation gives CASSPRTGQGEQPQHF.

This clonotype was observed many times. The chain joins TRBV27 to TRBJ2-1; D not resolved. The CDR3 has 16 amino acids. Germline CDR1 and CDR2: MNHEY and SMNVEV (reference sequence). Trimming shortened V by 8 bases and J by 7 bases, and 24 bases separated the two germline ends. CDR3 coding DNA: TGTGCCAGCCTACCGAGGCGAACCCCTTTTTCGAATGAGCAGTTCTTC. Encoded protein: CASLPRRTPFSNEQFF.

This clonotype was counted a few times. The chain joins TRBV11-2 to TRBJ2-5; D not certain. This CDR3 has 13 residues. Trimming removed 1 base at V and 0 bases at J, with 3 bases between. The germline CDR1 and CDR2 sequences are SGHAT and FQNNGV. CDR3 DNA sequence: TGTGCCAGCAGCTTAGTCGACCAAGAGACCCAGTACTTC. This encodes CASSLVDQETQYF.

J is TRBJ2-7 and V is TRBV20-1, with 7 bases aligning to TRBD1. CDR3 length equals 14 residues. The germline V gene encodes CDR1 DFQATT and CDR2 SNEGSKA (reference sequence). J lost 7 bases, V lost 3 bases, and 12 bases had no gene match. The CDR3 coding sequence is TGCAGTGCTAGTAGTGACAGGGCGCTTGTGGAGCAGTACTTC. Translation gives CSASSDRALVEQYF.

This clonotype was recorded a few times. This chain connects TRBV2 to TRBJ1-2; perhaps TRBD1 as D (5 bases). Germline V gene sequence: CDR1 SNHLY, CDR2 FYNNEI. This CDR3 region has 14 residues. V lost 1 base, J lost 2 bases, and 8 bases lay in between. The CDR3 region is CASSEGAGNYGYTF. DNA for the CDR3: TGTGCCAGCAGTGAAGGAGCAGGGAACTATGGCTACACCTTC.

This clonotype was detected only a few times. The chain employs TRBV27 and TRBJ2-7; a weak D match, TRBD1 (5 bases). This CDR3 is 12 amino acids long. Trimming stripped 3 bases from V and 4 bases from J, with 7 bases between. CDR1 is MNHEY and CDR2 is SMNVEV in the germline V gene (reference sequence). The CDR3 sequence: CASSFQGYEQYF. In nucleotides, the CDR3 is TGTGCCAGCAGTTTTCAGGGTTACGAGCAGTACTTC.

The chain combines TRBV18 with TRBJ2-3; D not resolved. The CDR3 contains 16 residues. Trimming removed 2 bases from V and 6 bases from J, with 18 bases in between. Germline V CDR1 and CDR2: KGHSH, LQKENI. CDR3 nucleotide sequence: TGTGCCAGCTCACCATATCGAGGTACTCACCGCGATACGCAGTATTTT. Protein product: CASSPYRGTHRDTQYF.

In this sample, this clonotype turned up a few times. This chain uses TRBV7-2 with TRBJ2-3; 8 nucleotides line up with TRBD1. Germline V gene data show CDR1 as SGHTA and CDR2 as FQGNSA. The CDR3 loop spans 16 amino acids. J was trimmed by 5 bases and V by 8 bases; bases with no gene match: 15. In DNA, the CDR3 is TGTGCCAGCGCGAACGTCAGGGGGCGCGTGGGAGATACGCAGTATTTT. Translated, it gives CASANVRGRVGDTQYF.

This CDR3 reads CASSYSPQGNSPLHF. The CDR3 DNA reads as TGTGCCAGCAGTTACTCGCCACAGGGGAATTCACCCCTCCACTTT. The chain employs TRBV6-8 and TRBJ1-6, with TRBD1 identical over 7 bases. Losses at the gene ends were 0 bases for V and 7 bases for J; bases not matched to a gene: 3. Germline V CDR1 and CDR2: MNHGY, SAAAGT. The CDR3 consists of 15 residues.

Many counts were recorded for this clonotype. This chain links TRBV14 with TRBJ2-1; D is perhaps TRBD2 (5 bases). Germline CDR1 and CDR2: SGHDN and FVKESK. V dropped 4 bases and J dropped 10 bases, with 20 bases sitting between them. This CDR3 has 15 amino acids. This CDR3 reads CASSLARPMVNEQFF. For the CDR3, the DNA is TGTGCCAGCAGCCTAGCGCGGCCCATGGTGAACGAGCAGTTCTTC.

This clonotype was seen repeatedly, ten times or more. This chain uses TRBV27 with TRBJ1-5; 10 nucleotides line up with TRBD1. V shed 4 bases, J shed 7 bases, and the junction held 4 bases outside the gene matches. Germline V lookup: CDR1 MNHEY, CDR2 SMNVEV (reference sequence). The CDR3 length is 14 residues. CDR3 DNA sequence: TGTGCCAGCAGTTCCAGACAGGGGGCACAGCCCCAGCATTTT. Protein sequence: CASSSRQGAQPQHF.

A few counts support this clonotype. This rearrangement joins TRBV3-1 to TRBJ1-5; D is unclear. This CDR3 contains 15 residues. The germline V gene has CDR1 LGHDT and CDR2 YNNKEL (reference sequence). The V gene lost 3 bases and the J gene lost 5 bases, with 14 bases spanning the gap. Written as DNA, the CDR3 is TGTGCCAGCAGCCAGAGGGATGGGCTCGATCAGCCCCAGCATTTT. Protein: CASSQRDGLDQPQHF.

This clonotype was counted ten times or more. The chain recombines TRBV14 with TRBJ1-1; 7 positions agree with TRBD1. Per the germline V gene, CDR1 is SGHDN and CDR2 is FVKESK. Trimming removed 3 bases from V and 8 bases from J; junction bases left unmatched: 6. This CDR3 is built from 13 residues. This CDR3 reads CASSQRQGWEAFF. Here the CDR3 DNA reads TGTGCCAGCAGCCAGCGACAGGGCTGGGAAGCTTTCTTT.